This TCR beta chain was recorded in a study of OX40 agonist ivuxolimab in advanced cancers. General study results and limits: Low levels of normalized T-cell clonal expansion also appeared in some nonresponders.

The protocol was immunoSEQ multiplex PCR, while the TCRdb copy is restricted to in-frame clones and leaves out a portion. The sample holds about 40,000 clones; 88% are singletons and the top ten take around 13%. In the case of this clone: The antigen remains unidentified.

This sequence was found in an adult with an advanced solid tumor such as melanoma, head and neck, liver or kidney cancer. The sample was CD4+ or CD8+ T cells sorted from blood, taken in a trial of the OX40 agonist ivuxolimab.

The CDR3, as DNA: TGTGCCAGCAGCTTAGTAGCGGGGGGGCATTCCTACAATGAGCAGTTCTTC. This encodes CASSLVAGGHSYNEQFF. The rearrangement joins TRBV11-2 to TRBJ2-1, with 11 bases identical to TRBD2. The trim removed 1 base at V and 1 base at J, leaving 3 bases unmatched. Germline lookup yields CDR1 SGHAT and CDR2 FQNNGV. The CDR3 runs to 17 residues.